The entry that follows covers one TCR beta chain sequence. Its antigen is unknown. The patients had HPV-negative, locally advanced oral cavity squamous cell carcinoma. The data were taken from a study of neoadjuvant anti-PD-1 for oral cavity cancer. Study-level results: Higher pretreatment Treg/Th17 ratios tracked higher pretreatment blood clonality. Each response group had just a few patients in TCR analyses.

Six replicates per PBMC sample, mostly from around 500 ng of genomic DNA. Sequencing used immunoSEQ multiplex PCR; TCRdb keeps in-frame clones, though not all of them. This sample has about 72,000 clones; around 83% occur once, and the top ten carry about 3.7%. The CDR3 runs 14 residues. V was shortened by 0 bases and J by 2 bases, with 8 bases between the two germline ends. The germline gives CDR1 SGHRS, CDR2 YFSETQ. The sample in question was PBMCs, obtained before nivolumab (anti-PD-1) treatment. The receptor comes from a person between 40 and 85 years old with oral cavity squamous cell carcinoma. This chain uses TRBV5-1 with TRBJ2-5, with D perhaps TRBD1 (6 bases). In DNA form, the CDR3 reads TGCGCCAGCAGCTTGGAAGGACAGCAAGAGACCCAGTACTTC. Its translation: CASSLEGQQETQYF.